A single sample is the source of the 7 T cell receptor beta chains below, sequenced in a study of response to subunit inactivated influenza vaccine. TCRdb redid the calling of the RT-PCR reads with MiXCR, one entry per CDR3 protein. The sample has approximately 160,000 distinct CDR3 sequences, about 10% seen once. The source was CD8+ T cells sorted from PBMCs, collected around 25 months after vaccination. Receptor source: a man aged 45-69 years who received an inactivated influenza vaccine.

This clonotype was detected a few times. The chain joins TRBV10-3 to TRBJ1-6, with TRBD1 as a possible D gene (5 bases). CDR1 and CDR2 (germline): ENHRY, SYGVKD. V lost 2 bases to trimming and J lost 5 bases, with 13 bases between them. The length of the CDR3 is 16 residues. This CDR3 reads CAISEVGAEDNSPLHF. CDR3 nucleotides: TGTGCCATCAGTGAGGTAGGGGCAGAGGATAATTCACCCCTCCACTTT.

This clonotype was seen more than once but under ten times. V and J are TRBV27 and TRBJ1-1; D is possibly TRBD1 (5 bases). This CDR3 has 13 amino acids. CDR1 MNHEY and CDR2 SMNVEV come from the germline V gene (reference sequence). Trimming pared 5 bases from V and 6 bases from J, leaving 13 bases between. The CDR3 loop is CASSTLRGAEAFF. The CDR3 DNA sequence: TGTGCCAGCAGTACCCTCCGGGGGGCTGAAGCTTTCTTT.

This clonotype came up a few times. V usage is TRBV4-3 and J usage is TRBJ2-7, with a tentative D call TRBD2 (6 bases). CDR1 and CDR2 from the germline V gene are LGHNA and YSLEER. V lost 1 base, J lost 3 bases, and 13 bases lay in between. CDR3 size: 15 residues. The DNA of the CDR3 is TGCGCCAGCAGCCAAGGAATCGCGGGGATCTACGAGCAGTACTTC. Encoded protein: CASSQGIAGIYEQYF.

As to this clonotype: This may come from a read error, since a much larger clone is one base off. In nucleotides, the CDR3 is TGTGCCAGCAGCGTAATACCCAGGTACGAGCAGTACTTC. This translates into CASSVIPRYEQYF. The chain carries TRBV9 and TRBJ2-7; D remains ambiguous. Per the germline V gene, CDR1 is SGDLS and CDR2 is YYNGEE. The ends were cut back, 1 base at V and 4 bases at J, with 9 bases in the middle. The CDR3 sequence is 13 residues long.

This clonotype was detected only a few times. This chain connects TRBV27 to TRBJ1-5; TRBD1 matches at 9 bases. The CDR3 length is 19 residues. From germline, CDR1 is MNHEY and CDR2 SMNVEV (reference sequence). Trimming cost V 0 bases and J 0 bases; bases outside gene matches: 9. Here the CDR3 reads CASSLSPRQGVGSNQPQHF. The CDR3 DNA reads TGTGCCAGCAGTTTATCTCCGAGACAGGGGGTTGGTAGCAATCAGCCCCAGCATTTT.

The gene calls are TRBV2 and TRBJ1-2, with a tentative D call TRBD1 (5 bases). Trimming took off 7 bases at V and 6 bases at J, with 12 bases between the two ends. CDR1 is SNHLY, CDR2 FYNNEI, per germline. CDR3 size: 12 residues. The CDR3 spells CASIKGVDGYTF. The DNA for the CDR3 is TGTGCCAGCATTAAAGGGGTTGATGGCTACACCTTC.

This clonotype came up a few times. This chain connects TRBV9 to TRBJ2-1, with 11 bases matching TRBD2. Germline V gene sequence: CDR1 SGDLS, CDR2 YYNGEE. This CDR3 has 17 residues. Trimming cost V 2 bases and J 2 bases; bases outside gene matches: 6. The CDR3 region is CASSVSGGASAYNEQFF. CDR3 coding DNA: TGTGCCAGCAGCGTTAGCGGGGGGGCCAGCGCCTACAATGAGCAGTTCTTC. The variable domain in full, with the rest retrieved from reference TRBV9 and TRBJ2-1, is DSGVTQTPKHLITATGQRVTLRCSPRSGDLSVYWYQQSLDQGLQFLIQYYNGEERAKGNILERFSAQQFPDLHSELNLSSLELGDSALYFCASSVSGGASAYNEQFFGPGTRLTVL.